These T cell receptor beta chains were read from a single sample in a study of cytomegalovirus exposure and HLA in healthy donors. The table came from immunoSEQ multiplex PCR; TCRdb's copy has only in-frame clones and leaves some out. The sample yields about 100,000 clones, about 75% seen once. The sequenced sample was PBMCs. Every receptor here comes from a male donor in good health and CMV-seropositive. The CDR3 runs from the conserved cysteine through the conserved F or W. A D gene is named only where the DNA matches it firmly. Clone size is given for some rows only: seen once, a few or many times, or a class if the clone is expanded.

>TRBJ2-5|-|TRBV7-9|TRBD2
CASSSSGGLKETQYF
TGTGCCAGCAGCTCTAGCGGGGGTCTTAAAGAGACCCAGTACTTC
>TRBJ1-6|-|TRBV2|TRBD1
CASSGGQGYNSPLHF
TGTGCCAGCAGTGGTGGACAGGGATATAATTCACCCCTCCACTTT
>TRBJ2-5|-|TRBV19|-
CASSIGRASETQYF
TGTGCCAGTAGTATAGGCAGGGCTTCAGAGACCCAGTACTTC
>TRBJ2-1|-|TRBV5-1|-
CASSLTTSYNEQFF
TGCGCCAGCAGCTTGACTACCTCCTACAATGAGCAGTTCTTC
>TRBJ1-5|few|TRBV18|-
CASSPGEGNQPQHF
TGTGCCAGCTCACCAGGGGAGGGTAATCAGCCCCAGCATTTT
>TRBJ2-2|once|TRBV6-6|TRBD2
CASSYSPRGAGELFF
TGTGCCAGCAGTTACTCCCCCCGGGGGGCCGGGGAGCTGTTTTTT
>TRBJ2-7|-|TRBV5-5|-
CASSSSGAPLLYEQYF
TGTGCCAGCAGCTCCTCTGGGGCCCCACTACTCTACGAGCAGTACTTC
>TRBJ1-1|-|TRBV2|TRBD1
CASSEDRVDTEAFF
TGTGCCAGCAGTGAGGACAGGGTTGACACTGAAGCTTTCTTT
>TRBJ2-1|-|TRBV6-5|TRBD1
CASSYTRGLYNEQFF
TGTGCCAGCAGTTACACCAGGGGGCTCTACAATGAGCAGTTCTTC
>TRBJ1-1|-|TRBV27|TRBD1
CASSLKGQRAFF
TGTGCCAGCAGTTTAAAGGGACAGCGAGCTTTCTTT
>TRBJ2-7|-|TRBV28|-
CASVSGGLRNEQYF
TGTGCCAGTGTATCCGGAGGCTTGAGGAACGAGCAGTACTTC
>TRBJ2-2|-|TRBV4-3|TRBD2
CASSHLTSGGSNTGELFF
TGCGCCAGCAGCCACCTAACTAGCGGGGGGTCGAACACCGGGGAGCTGTTTTTT
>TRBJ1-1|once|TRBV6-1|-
CASIINSMNTEAFF
TGTGCCAGCATCATCAACAGCATGAACACTGAAGCTTTCTTT
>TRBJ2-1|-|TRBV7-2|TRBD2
CASSLAAGFDNEQFF
TGTGCCAGCAGCTTAGCAGCGGGGTTTGACAATGAGCAGTTCTTC
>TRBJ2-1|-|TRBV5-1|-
CASSYDTLPTYNEQFF
TGCGCCAGCAGCTACGACACTCTACCTACCTACAATGAGCAGTTCTTC
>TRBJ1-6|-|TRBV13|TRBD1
CASSYGQGGRSPLHF
TGTGCCAGCAGCTACGGACAGGGAGGCAGGTCACCCCTCCACTTT
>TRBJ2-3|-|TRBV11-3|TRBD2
CASSLGTSGEGPDTQYF
TGTGCCAGCAGCCTCGGGACTAGCGGGGAGGGACCAGATACGCAGTATTTT
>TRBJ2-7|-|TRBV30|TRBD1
CAWSGTGGIGEQYF
TGTGCCTGGAGCGGGACAGGGGGGATTGGCGAGCAGTACTTC
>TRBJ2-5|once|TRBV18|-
CASSPPGSETQYF
TGTGCCAGCTCACCCCCGGGGTCAGAGACCCAGTACTTC
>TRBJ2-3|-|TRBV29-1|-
CSVDRAGGTDTQYF
TGCAGCGTTGATCGGGCAGGGGGCACAGATACGCAGTATTTT
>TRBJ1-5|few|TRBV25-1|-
CASSDSGQLVNQPQHF
TGTGCCAGCAGTGATTCCGGACAGCTTGTCAATCAGCCCCAGCATTTT
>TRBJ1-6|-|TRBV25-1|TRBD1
CASRAGMGQGTSPLHF
TGTGCCAGCCGAGCTGGGATGGGACAGGGGACTTCACCCCTCCACTTT
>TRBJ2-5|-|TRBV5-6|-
CASSLDQGSWETQYF
TGTGCCAGCAGCTTGGACCAGGGGAGTTGGGAGACCCAGTACTTC
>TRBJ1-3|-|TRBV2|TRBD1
CASSAGTGLYSGNTIYF
TGTGCCAGCAGTGCTGGGACAGGGCTTTACTCTGGAAACACCATATATTTT
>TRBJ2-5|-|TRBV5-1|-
CASSFTVEGTQYF
TGCGCCAGCAGCTTCACGGTAGAGGGGACCCAGTACTTC
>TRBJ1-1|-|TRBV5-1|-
CASATLSSTEAFF
TGCGCCAGCGCCACGCTTTCGAGTACTGAAGCTTTCTTT
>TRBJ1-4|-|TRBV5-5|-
CASSLTRGEKLFF
TGTGCCAGCAGCTTAACCCGAGGGGAAAAACTGTTTTTT